These 32 T cell receptor beta chains were sequenced from one sample in a study of T cells after posttransplantation cyclophosphamide (dated by TCRdb to the mid-2010s). The library was prepared using the immunoSEQ multiplex PCR assay. The table comes from immuneACCESS by way of TCRdb, which keeps in-frame sequences with V and J called. Part of the clones is missing from these tables; in studies checked, under half for an unresolved V gene and the rest for unknown reasons. This sample lists thousands of clones; about 98% were detected once. Just over 0.85% of the sample rests with the top ten. Sequencing was done on a sample of memory CD4+ T cells sorted from PBMCs. These receptors all stem from a man in his forties or fifties in good health, CMV-negative, and a related stem cell transplant donor.

The rearrangement links TRBV30 to TRBJ2-6, with D hard to call. The CDR3 runs to 15 residues. Between the trimmed V and J ends, which lost 2 bases and 3 bases, there was a span of 11 bases. Germline CDR1 is GTSNPN and CDR2 is SVGIG (reference sequence). The CDR3: CAWSNRHGGANVLTF. As DNA, the CDR3 is TGTGCCTGGAGTAACCGTCACGGTGGGGCCAACGTCCTGACTTTC.

The chain is built from TRBV10-2 and TRBJ1-4, with 7 positions matching TRBD1. This CDR3 has 17 residues. With V trimmed by 6 bases and J by 0 bases, 10 bases remained unmatched. Germline V gives CDR1 WSHSY, CDR2 SAAADI. DNA of the CDR3: TGCGCCAGCAGCCACCACCGACAGGGTGCAACTAATGAAAAACTGTTTTTT. Its translation is CASSHHRQGATNEKLFF.

This sequence joins TRBV28 and TRBJ2-2; D ambiguous. Looked up from germline, CDR1 is MDHEN and CDR2 is SYDVKM. Between the trimmed V and J ends, which lost 4 bases and 5 bases, there was a span of 23 bases. The CDR3 covers 18 residues. The CDR3 loop reads CASSSYYGSVRMTGELFF. The CDR3 DNA is TGTGCCAGCAGTTCCTACTACGGCAGCGTGCGGATGACCGGGGAGCTGTTTTTT.

The chain couples TRBV5-4 to TRBJ2-7; TRBD2 aligns across 7 bases. There are 15 residues in the CDR3. The junction had 3 bases not matched to a gene; V was cut back by 0 bases and J by 0 bases. CDR1 is SGHNT, CDR2 YYREEE, per germline (reference sequence). DNA for the CDR3: TGTGCCAGCAGCTTGGTTCTAGCGGACTCCTACGAGCAGTACTTC. Translating it yields CASSLVLADSYEQYF.

This chain joins TRBV5-6 and TRBJ1-5; 8 bases map to TRBD1. The CDR3 covers 18 residues. Germline V CDR1 and CDR2: SGHDT, YYEEEE. V gave up 2 bases and J gave up 4 bases; unmatched junction bases: 14. CDR3 amino acids: CASSFTGGGQGRNQPQHF. In nucleotides, the CDR3 is TGTGCCAGCAGCTTCACGGGGGGAGGACAGGGAAGAAATCAGCCCCAGCATTTT.

The genes are TRBV4-1 and TRBJ2-7; the D gene is possibly TRBD2 (6 bases). Germline CDR1 is MGHRA and CDR2 is YSYEKL. V was trimmed by 0 bases and J by 0 bases, leaving 12 bases between them. The CDR3 length is 16 residues. The CDR3 region is CASSQEEGGISYEQYF. In DNA, the CDR3 is TGCGCCAGCAGCCAAGAGGAGGGCGGGATCTCCTACGAGCAGTACTTC.

The genes are TRBV2 and TRBJ1-2; 9 nucleotides line up with TRBD1. The trim removed 11 bases at V and 4 bases at J, leaving 17 bases unmatched. The CDR3 has 16 amino acids. Germline V gives CDR1 SNHLY, CDR2 FYNNEI. CDR3 DNA: TGTGCCGGACAAAACAGGGGGACAGGGAAGGTCTATGGCTACACCTTC. Amino acids: CAGQNRGTGKVYGYTF.

The chain has TRBV4-1 and TRBJ1-2; D is undetermined. The V end lost 1 base, the J end lost 2 bases, and 8 bases lay between the germline ends. Germline V gene data show CDR1 as MGHRA and CDR2 as YSYEKL. The CDR3 runs to 14 residues. CDR3 loop: CASSQVTGNYGYTF. The CDR3 DNA is TGCGCCAGCAGCCAAGTTACGGGGAACTATGGCTACACCTTC.

This clone was recorded a few times. This chain links TRBV7-9 with TRBJ2-7, with unresolved D. Germline loops: CDR1 SEHNR, CDR2 FQNEAQ (reference sequence). V lost 7 bases and J 3 bases, leaving 7 bases between the germline ends. The CDR3 runs 11 residues. This CDR3 is CASTVIYEQYF. CDR3 DNA sequence: TGTGCCAGCACCGTAATCTACGAGCAGTACTTC.

The rearrangement joins TRBV19 to TRBJ1-1, with a possible D match to TRBD1 (6 bases). The CDR3 has 13 amino acids. Germline lookup yields CDR1 LNHDA and CDR2 SQIVND (reference sequence). With 6 bases removed from V and 3 bases from J, the gap between germline ends came to 11 bases. The CDR3: CASSLTGYTEAFF. The CDR3 DNA sequence: TGTGCCAGTAGCTTAACAGGGTACACTGAAGCTTTCTTT. Filled out from reference TRBV19 and TRBJ1-1, the complete variable domain reads DGGITQSPKYLFRKEGQNVTLSCEQNLNHDAMYWYRQDPGQGLRLIYYSQIVNDFQKGDIAEGYSVSREKKESFPLTVTSAQKNPTAFYLCASSLTGYTEAFFGQGTRLTVV.

The CDR3 region has the DNA TGTGCCAGCAGCTCCCTCCGTGGCTACACCTTC. Encoded protein: CASSSLRGYTF. The J gene is TRBJ1-2, the V gene TRBV28; D is ambiguous. The CDR3 runs 11 residues. Trimming took 6 bases from V and 7 from J, leaving 9 bases between them. Per the germline V gene, CDR1 is MDHEN and CDR2 is SYDVKM.

The chain joins TRBV27 to TRBJ1-3; D is unresolved. The germline CDR1 and CDR2 sequences are MNHEY and SMNVEV (reference sequence). With 0 bases removed from V and 8 bases from J, the gap between germline ends came to 17 bases. The CDR3 extends over 16 amino acids. The CDR3 sequence: CASSLSAFGGGDTIYF. DNA for the CDR3: TGTGCCAGCAGTTTATCGGCCTTTGGAGGCGGTGACACCATATATTTT.

The V and J genes are TRBV10-3 and TRBJ1-4; D not certain. The CDR3 has 15 residues. Germline V gene lookup returns CDR1 ENHRY and CDR2 SYGVKD. Trimming pared 3 bases from V and 0 bases from J, leaving 8 bases between. The CDR3 DNA follows: TGTGCCATCAGTGACGGACTTGCAACTAATGAAAAACTGTTTTTT. Translated, it gives CAISDGLATNEKLFF.

This clone was observed a few times. This chain links TRBV5-1 with TRBJ1-2, with 7 bases matching TRBD1. The V gene's germline CDR1 is SGHRS and CDR2 YFSETQ. This CDR3 region has 14 residues. Trimming cost V 4 bases and J 9 bases; bases outside gene matches: 12. CDR3: CASSPIETGTSYTF. DNA for the CDR3: TGCGCCAGCAGCCCAATAGAGACAGGGACCAGCTACACCTTC.

The chain links TRBV6-5 to TRBJ1-5; the match to TRBD1 covers 7 bases. V shed 2 bases and J 7 bases; nucleotides not matched to a gene: 5. There are 14 residues in the CDR3. Germline V gives CDR1 MNHEY, CDR2 SVGAGI. The CDR3 coding sequence is TGTGCCAGCAGTTACACCAGGGGGAGCCAGCCCCAGCATTTT. This translates into CASSYTRGSQPQHF.

The chain has TRBV7-9 and TRBJ1-4; 7 bases agree with TRBD1. Germline V lookup: CDR1 SEHNR, CDR2 FQNEAQ (reference sequence). V shed 5 bases and J 3 bases; nucleotides not matched to a gene: 3. This CDR3 comprises 14 residues. The DNA for the CDR3 is TGTGCCAGCAGCCGCGGGACAGCTAATGAAAAACTGTTTTTT. Its protein is CASSRGTANEKLFF.

V gene TRBV2 combines with J gene TRBJ1-5; TRBD1 agrees at 7 bases. From germline, CDR1 is SNHLY and CDR2 FYNNEI. CDR3 length: 13 amino acids. The trim removed 6 bases at V and 6 bases at J, leaving 5 bases unmatched. The CDR3 bases are TGTGCCAGCAGCTTAGGGGGCGGTCAGCCCCAGCATTTT. Its protein product is CASSLGGGQPQHF.

The gene calls are TRBV7-2 and TRBJ2-1, with 8 bases fitting TRBD1. V trimming: 5 bases; J trimming: 5 bases; junction bases outside the gene matches: 14. The CDR3 is 17 amino acids. Germline CDR1 and CDR2: SGHTA and FQGNSA. The CDR3, as DNA: TGTGCCAGCAGCCTCGGACAGGGTCCCTTTGGGGACAATGAGCAGTTCTTC. Its translation: CASSLGQGPFGDNEQFF.

This clone occurred once. The chain joins TRBV28 to TRBJ1-5; D uncertain. V lost 2 bases and J 0 bases, leaving 11 bases between the germline ends. Germline V CDR1 and CDR2: MDHEN, SYDVKM. The CDR3 extends over 16 amino acids. CDR3 protein: CASSLERLPSNQPQHF. The CDR3 nucleotides are TGTGCCAGCAGTTTAGAGCGGTTGCCTAGCAATCAGCCCCAGCATTTT.

This chain uses TRBV9 with TRBJ2-3, with 8 bases fitting TRBD1. CDR1 and CDR2 (germline): SGDLS, YYNGEE. The CDR3 contains 19 residues. The trim removed 0 bases at V and 2 bases at J, leaving 14 bases unmatched. The CDR3 DNA reads TGTGCCAGCAGCGTAGCTTACCCCGGACAGGGTTTAATCACAGATACGCAGTATTTT. Translated, it gives CASSVAYPGQGLITDTQYF.

The chain employs TRBV14 and TRBJ2-1; TRBD2 matches 9 bases. Germline loops: CDR1 SGHDN, CDR2 FVKESK. The CDR3 runs 17 residues. J lost 5 bases, V lost 1 base, and 9 bases had no gene match. The CDR3 spells CASSQVLSGRVNNEQFF. The CDR3 DNA follows: TGTGCCAGCAGCCAAGTTCTTAGCGGGAGAGTCAACAATGAGCAGTTCTTC.

The J gene is TRBJ2-7, the V gene TRBV19, with TRBD2 identical over 14 bases. Germline CDR1 is LNHDA and CDR2 is SQIVND (reference sequence). V dropped 4 bases and J dropped 5; count of bases not matched to a gene: 7. The CDR3 spans 16 residues. CDR3 nucleotides: TGTGCCAGTAGTAGCAGAGGGACTAGCGGGAGCCACGAGCAGTACTTC. Amino acid sequence: CASSSRGTSGSHEQYF. The full variable domain, in which reference TRBV19 and TRBJ2-7 provide the parts outside the CDR3, is DGGITQSPKYLFRKEGQNVTLSCEQNLNHDAMYWYRQDPGQGLRLIYYSQIVNDFQKGDIAEGYSVSREKKESFPLTVTSAQKNPTAFYLCASSSRGTSGSHEQYFGPGTRLTVT.

This clone was recorded once. This chain links TRBV30 with TRBJ1-3; 9 bases fit TRBD1. Per germline, CDR1 GTSNPN and CDR2 SVGIG (reference sequence). The junction had 4 bases not matched to a gene; V was cut back by 2 bases and J by 8 bases. The CDR3 has 13 residues. The CDR3 nucleotides are TGTGCCTGGAGTTCGGACAGGGGAGACACCATATATTTT. The encoded protein is CAWSSDRGDTIYF.

In DNA form, the CDR3 reads TGTGCCAGCAGTCCGACGAGGGCAGAAATAAAAGAGACCCAGTACTTC. Translation: CASSPTRAEIKETQYF. The chain couples TRBV28 to TRBJ2-5, with a possible D match to TRBD2 (5 bases). With 5 bases removed from V and 3 bases from J, the gap between germline ends came to 19 bases. Looked up from germline, CDR1 is MDHEN and CDR2 is SYDVKM. The CDR3 consists of 16 residues.

The chain links TRBV9 to TRBJ1-1, with 9 bases that match TRBD1. CDR3 length: 17 amino acids. Germline V gene lookup returns CDR1 SGDLS and CDR2 YYNGEE. Losses at the gene ends were 3 bases for V and 5 bases for J; bases not matched to a gene: 14. The CDR3 region is CASSAPKMGQGGTEAFF. The DNA of the CDR3 is TGTGCCAGCAGCGCACCCAAGATGGGACAGGGTGGAACTGAAGCTTTCTTT.

This chain links TRBV5-5 with TRBJ1-3; D is uncertain. Trimming took 1 base from V and 1 from J, leaving 6 bases between them. The CDR3 sequence is 14 residues long. The germline V gene has CDR1 SGHKS and CDR2 YYEKEE (reference sequence). The CDR3 DNA reads as TGTGCCAGCAGCTTGCGGTGGTCTGGAAACACCATATATTTT. Amino acid sequence: CASSLRWSGNTIYF. Full variable domain (outside the CDR3, taken from reference TRBV5-5 and TRBJ1-3): DAGVTQSPTHLIKTRGQQVTLRCSPISGHKSVSWYQQVLGQGPQFIFQYYEKEERGRGNFPDRFSARQFPNYSSELNVNALLLGDSALYLCASSLRWSGNTIYFGEGSWLTVV.

The rearrangement uses TRBV6-1 and TRBJ2-4, with a tentative D call TRBD1 (5 bases). The germline CDR1 and CDR2 sequences are MNHNS and SASEGT. The CDR3 covers 13 residues. V dropped 3 bases and J dropped 9 bases, with 12 bases sitting between them. The CDR3 is CASSEARGIIQYF. As DNA, the CDR3 is TGTGCCAGCAGTGAGGCAAGGGGAATCATTCAGTACTTC.

The chain has TRBV7-2 and TRBJ1-1, with 8 bases aligning to TRBD1. V gave up 5 bases and J gave up 6 bases; unmatched junction bases: 11. Germline CDR1 SGHTA, CDR2 FQGNSA. The CDR3 is made up of 15 amino acids. CDR3: CASSPGQGGFSEAFF. CDR3 coding DNA: TGTGCCAGCAGCCCCGGACAGGGCGGGTTTTCTGAAGCTTTCTTT.

The chain is built from TRBV11-2 and TRBJ2-5, with a tentative D call TRBD2 (5 bases). Germline V gene lookup returns CDR1 SGHAT and CDR2 FQNNGV. CDR3 length: 11 amino acids. V gave up 6 bases and J gave up 11 bases, with 13 bases separating them. The CDR3 coding sequence is TGTGCCAGCAGTTACTCGGAGGAGCAGTACTTC. Translation: CASSYSEEQYF.

This clone was counted once. V and J are TRBV11-2 and TRBJ1-1; D is perhaps TRBD1 (5 bases). V lost 6 bases and J 1 base, leaving 9 bases between the germline ends. Germline V gene sequence: CDR1 SGHAT, CDR2 FQNNGV. The length of the CDR3 is 13 residues. CDR3: CASRRQPNTEAFF. DNA for the CDR3: TGTGCCAGCAGACGACAGCCGAACACTGAAGCTTTCTTT.

The sample holds one count of this clone. V usage is TRBV6-5 and J usage is TRBJ2-7; the match to TRBD2 covers 9 bases. Germline V gives CDR1 MNHEY, CDR2 SVGAGI. The CDR3 sequence is 15 residues long. Trimming at V came to 2 bases and at J to 4 bases, leaving 6 bases not matched to a gene. CDR3 sequence reads: CASSYAGTSFYEQYF. DNA for the CDR3: TGTGCCAGCAGTTACGCCGGGACTAGCTTTTACGAGCAGTACTTC.

In nucleotides, the CDR3 is TGTGCCAGCAGCTTGAATCAAGCGGCTGAAGCTTTCTTT. Its protein is CASSLNQAAEAFF. The chain employs TRBV11-3 and TRBJ1-1; no reliable D call. Germline V gene lookup returns CDR1 SGHNT and CDR2 YENEEA. The CDR3 sequence is 13 residues long. Trimming shortened V by 3 bases and J by 6 bases, and 11 bases separated the two germline ends.